One and the same sample provided the 3 T cell receptor beta chains below, sequenced in a study of blood T cell repertoires in COVID-19. Repertoires were generated with immunoSEQ multiplex PCR, while TCRdb's copy carries only in-frame clones and drops some. The sample includes around 200,000 clones, 80% to 90% seen only once; the top ten take roughly 1.2%. The sample was PBMCs or T cells enriched from blood (not recorded which). The receptors stem from a man under 40 who had recovered from COVID-19.

J is TRBJ1-4 and V is TRBV6-6; D gene ambiguous. Germline loops: CDR1 MNHNY, CDR2 SVGAGI (reference sequence). The CDR3 runs to 14 residues. The V end lost 6 bases, the J end lost 0 bases, and 8 bases lay between the germline ends. The CDR3 is CASRTVTTNEKLFF. In DNA form, the CDR3 reads TGTGCCAGCAGAACAGTTACAACTAATGAAAAACTGTTTTTT.

The chain combines TRBV6-2 or TRBV6-3 with TRBJ2-6; the D gene is possibly TRBD1 (6 bases). V shed 6 bases and J shed 4 bases, with 25 bases lying between them. CDR3 size: 19 residues. Germline V gene lookup returns CDR1 MNHEY and CDR2 SVGEGT. The CDR3 spells CASSERGSPSMAGANVLTF. The CDR3 DNA sequence: TGTGCCAGCAGCGAGAGGGGGTCCCCTTCAATGGCCGGGGCCAACGTCCTGACTTTC.

This clone was counted a few times. The chain employs TRBV4-3 and TRBJ1-5; the D gene is possibly TRBD1 (5 bases). This CDR3 contains 16 residues. Germline V gives CDR1 LGHNA, CDR2 YSLEER. V lost 2 bases and J 7 bases, leaving 18 bases between the germline ends. The CDR3 loop reads CASSQFPVGTGQPQHF. The CDR3 DNA follows: TGCGCCAGCAGCCAATTCCCCGTCGGGACTGGACAGCCCCAGCATTTT.